Here is one T cell receptor (beta chain) with its context. What it recognizes is unknown. The PCR had 60 Vbeta and 13 Jbeta primers. Profiling relied on immunoSEQ multiplex PCR, and the TCRdb table lists in-frame clones only, not all of them. The sample lists 150,000 to 180,000 clones, 60% to 85% seen once, with about 4% in the top ten. The CDR3 has 13 residues. Germline CDR1 SGHTA, CDR2 FQGNSA. V shed 0 bases and J shed 2 bases, with 3 bases lying between them. These data belong to a study of cytomegalovirus exposure and HLA in healthy donors. Study observations and caveats: In an earlier analysis, in 540 or so donors, most V segments appeared productive either ~87% or ~30% of the time. A later analysis linked a missense variant in DCLRE1C to the trimming of TCR beta V and J genes. Accounts indicate the classifier identified cytomegalovirus status with strong specificity and sensitivity.

This chain joins TRBV7-2 and TRBJ2-3; D gene ambiguous. This sequence originates from a middle-aged woman in good health and CMV-seronegative. The sample comprised PBMCs. This CDR3 is CASSLALTDTQYF. As DNA, the CDR3 is TGTGCCAGCAGCTTAGCCCTCACAGATACGCAGTATTTT.